The present T cell receptor beta chain was sequenced within a study of persistence of HIV-infected CD4 T cells. This was the immunoSEQ version 4 assay in survey mode. Data came from immunoSEQ multiplex PCR; TCRdb stores just in-frame clones and leaves some out. In the table there are some 49,000 clones, more than 80% of which are singletons. V was clipped by 4 bases and J by 6 bases; unmatched bases: 8. Germline assignment: CDR1 LGHNA and CDR2 YSLEER. The CDR3 is made up of 15 amino acids. Cells were stimulated nonspecifically with anti-CD3/anti-CD28 magnetic beads. Sorting selected CD4+ T cells upregulating both CD40 ligand and CD69. About this clone itself: What it recognizes is unknown.

The sample in question was CD4+ T cells sorted from PBMCs after roughly 18-hour stimulation, obtained from a patient who received antiretroviral therapy. This rearrangement joins TRBV4-3 to TRBJ2-1; TRBD2 aligns across 8 bases. The clonotype was recovered from an adult woman with HIV who was CMV-seropositive. For the CDR3, the DNA is TGCGCCAGCAGCCGTCAGCGGGGGCGACTCAATGAGCAGTTCTTC. Translation gives CASSRQRGRLNEQFF.